This T cell receptor (beta chain) was identified in a study of blood T cell repertoires in COVID-19. Looking at the study overall: Acute and convalescent COVID-19 specimens originated in the United States, Italy and Spain. Nucleic acid was either cDNA or gDNA, and it came from T cells, B-cell-depleted T cells, or PBMCs.

The CDR3 runs to 16 residues. As originally analysed: Estimates of nucleated cell counts were drawn from the amplification of reference gene primers. Profiling relied on immunoSEQ multiplex PCR, and the TCRdb table lists in-frame clones only, not all of them. V, J and clone size are those of that table, while D and trimming were read from the DNA. Counted here are fewer than 75,000 clones, 70% to 90% occurring once; the ten biggest clones make up 3% to 4.5%. Sequencing was carried out using peripheral blood. This receptor was obtained from a man between 70 and 80 years old with acute or convalescent COVID-19. This chain connects TRBV21-1 to TRBJ1-2. TRBV21-1 is flagged as a pseudogene. The CDR3 loop reads CASTFKRGGGSYGYTF. Written as DNA, the CDR3 is TGTGCCAGCACCTTTAAGAGGGGGGGCGGGAGCTATGGCTACACCTTC.